This paragraph covers one TCR beta chain sequence. Its antigen is as yet unknown. Molecules of cDNA were individually given unique molecular identifiers that were attached to them. TCRdb called the 5' RACE reads again in MiXCR, with one record for every CDR3 protein. The sample has 60,000 to 65,000 distinct CDR3 sequences; around 13% are singletons. This specimen comes from a study of early T cells in non-severe SARS-CoV-2 infection. Study information: Chains stayed unpaired after sequencing of bulk RNA from unsorted whole blood. Overall study findings and caveats: The matching step, a VDJdb search, favored anti-spike CD8 responses and missed private and CD4 specificities.

This CDR3 contains 13 residues. Trimming took off 4 bases at V and 13 bases at J, with 14 bases between the two ends. CDR1 is KGHSH and CDR2 is LQKENI in the germline V gene. This sequence originates from an adult who was a healthcare worker with PCR-confirmed SARS-CoV-2 infection or an uninfected control (not recorded which). Sequencing used whole blood. The chain couples TRBV18 to TRBJ2-6; either TRBD1 or TRBD2 may supply D (5 bases each). The CDR3 protein is CASSLQEAEVLTF. In DNA form, the CDR3 reads TGTGCCAGCTCACTACAGGAAGCGGAGGTCCTGACTTTC.